This TCR beta chain stems from a study of cytomegalovirus exposure and HLA in healthy donors. Germline CDR1 reads LNHNV; CDR2 reads YYDKDF (reference sequence). The V and J ends lost 4 bases and 3 bases, in that order; junction bases with no gene match: 1. The CDR3 consists of 14 residues. The sample holds a few counts of this clone. The PCR contained 60 Vbeta and 13 Jbeta primers. The protocol was immunoSEQ multiplex PCR, while the TCRdb copy is restricted to in-frame clones and leaves out a portion. Counted here are over 60,000 clones, 75% occurring once; the ten biggest clones make up over 10%. The TCR comes from a man in his sixties or seventies in good health and CMV-seronegative. The rearrangement uses TRBV15 and TRBJ2-5; TRBD2 matches 11 bases. Sample: PBMCs. Here the CDR3 DNA reads TGTGCCACCAGCACGGGACTAGCGGAAGAGACCCAGTACTTC. Translation gives CATSTGLAEETQYF.